These 31 T cell receptor beta chains were all obtained from the same sample, sequenced in a study of PD-1 blockade in classical Hodgkin lymphoma. Assay: immunoSEQ multiplex PCR; the TCRdb copy retains only in-frame clones and omits some. The sample includes some 93,000 clones, 83% of them seen just once. The time point denotes: cycle 4 day 1 (C4D1), after more than five weeks of nivolumab. Patients all relapsed after autologous stem cell transplantation, and there was variation in brentuximab vedotin exposure. This material consisted of peripheral blood mononuclear cells (PBMCs), taken before the fourth cycle of nivolumab. The receptor set was obtained from a human donor with classical Hodgkin lymphoma.

This rearrangement joins TRBV6-6 to TRBJ1-3; D is unclear. V dropped 0 bases and J dropped 2 bases, with 8 bases sitting between them. Per germline, CDR1 MNHNY and CDR2 SVGAGI (reference sequence). CDR3 length: 15 residues. The CDR3 loop reads CASSYSSHAGNTIYF. Written as DNA, the CDR3 is TGTGCCAGCAGTTACTCGAGCCACGCTGGAAACACCATATATTTT.

The chain has TRBV27 and TRBJ2-7; D gene uncertain. The ends were cut back, 7 bases at V and 2 bases at J, with 15 bases in the middle. The germline V gene encodes CDR1 MNHEY and CDR2 SMNVEV (reference sequence). There are 14 residues in the CDR3. The CDR3 reads CASKVSADAYEQYF. CDR3 bases: TGTGCCAGCAAAGTTTCGGCGGACGCCTACGAGCAGTACTTC.

The chain couples TRBV18 to TRBJ2-7, with D maybe TRBD2 (5 bases). The germline gives CDR1 KGHSH, CDR2 LQKENI. Trimming removed 3 bases from V and 6 bases from J, with 12 bases in between. This CDR3 comprises 13 residues. In DNA, the CDR3 is TGTGCCAGCTCACCTGGACTTTCATCCGAGCAGTACTTC. Translating gives CASSPGLSSEQYF.

V gene TRBV7-9 combines with J gene TRBJ2-5; the match to TRBD1 covers 8 bases. V was clipped by 5 bases and J by 5 bases; unmatched bases: 10. CDR3 size: 15 residues. Per the germline V gene, CDR1 is SEHNR and CDR2 is FQNEAQ (reference sequence). The CDR3 bases are TGTGCCAGCAGCAATGGACAGGGAACAGTGGAGACCCAGTACTTC. Its protein is CASSNGQGTVETQYF.

The chain carries TRBV7-3 and TRBJ2-1; 10 bases match TRBD2. The CDR3 totals 17 residues. The V gene end was trimmed by 2 bases and the J gene end by 5 bases; junction bases not matched to a gene: 9. The germline V gene has CDR1 SGHTA and CDR2 FQGTGA. CDR3 region: CASSLWGQLAGHNEQFF. The CDR3 DNA follows: TGTGCCAGCAGCTTATGGGGCCAACTAGCGGGGCACAATGAGCAGTTCTTC. The variable domain in full, completed from reference TRBV7-3 and TRBJ2-1, reads GAGVSQTPSNKVTEKGKYVELRCDPISGHTALYWYRQSLGQGPEFLIYFQGTGAADDSGLPNDRFFAVRPEGSVSTLKIQRTERGDSAVYLCASSLWGQLAGHNEQFFGPGTRLTVL.

The J gene is TRBJ2-5, the V gene TRBV6-5, with 7 bases fitting TRBD1. CDR3 size: 15 residues. Per the germline V gene, CDR1 is MNHEY and CDR2 is SVGAGI. The J segment lost 5 bases and the V segment lost 2 bases, leaving 8 bases of the junction unmatched. In nucleotides, the CDR3 is TGTGCCAGCAGTTACGAGGGGGCTGACGCGGAGACCCAGTACTTC. It translates to CASSYEGADAETQYF.

V usage is TRBV18 and J usage is TRBJ1-1; D not resolved. The V end lost 4 bases, the J end lost 5 bases, and 20 bases lay between the germline ends. This CDR3 has 16 amino acids. CDR1 KGHSH and CDR2 LQKENI come from the germline V gene. CDR3 region: CASSLQSAGRRTEAFF. CDR3 in DNA: TGTGCCAGCTCACTTCAGTCAGCCGGGCGCCGGACTGAAGCTTTCTTT.

The V gene is TRBV30, the J gene TRBJ2-1, with D possibly being TRBD2 (5 bases). Germline CDR1 GTSNPN, CDR2 SVGIG (reference sequence). This CDR3 has 13 amino acids. Trimming took off 0 bases at V and 4 bases at J, with 7 bases between the two ends. The chain's CDR3 is CAWSVGLYNEQFF. The CDR3 DNA sequence: TGTGCCTGGAGTGTTGGACTTTACAATGAGCAGTTCTTC.

Comments on this clone: Compared with germline, one end of the junction differs, possibly owing to a read error. The CDR3 spells CASSPLRGQGGVF. The CDR3 region has the DNA TGTGCCAGCTCACCACTGAGGGGACAGGGAGGGGTTTTT. J is TRBJ1-1 and V is TRBV18; 9 nucleotides line up with TRBD1. There are 13 residues in the CDR3. Germline V gene data show CDR1 as KGHSH and CDR2 as LQKENI. Variable domain in full (rest from reference TRBV18 and TRBJ1-1): NAGVMQNPRHLVRRRGQEARLRCSPMKGHSHVYWYRQLPEEGLKFMVYLQKENIIDESGMPKERFSAEFPKEGPSILRIQQVVRGDSAAYFCASSPLRGQGGVFGQGTRLTVV.

The chain uses TRBV6-5 and TRBJ1-1, with D maybe TRBD1 (6 bases). This CDR3 region has 15 residues. Germline V lookup: CDR1 MNHEY, CDR2 SVGAGI. Trimming took 6 bases from V and 1 from J, leaving 15 bases between them. CDR3 sequence: CASSKRDNWNTEAFF. The CDR3 coding sequence is TGTGCCAGCAGCAAACGGGACAATTGGAACACTGAAGCTTTCTTT.

The chain has TRBV14 and TRBJ2-3, with unresolved D. The CDR3 runs 13 residues. V was trimmed by 4 bases and J by 3 bases, leaving 8 bases between them. Germline values: CDR1 SGHDN, CDR2 FVKESK. The CDR3 is CASSPFLTDTQYF. CDR3 sequence (DNA): TGTGCCAGCAGCCCATTCCTTACAGATACGCAGTATTTT.

The rearrangement links TRBV9 to TRBJ2-7; 12 bases are shared with TRBD1. V dropped 4 bases and J dropped 2; count of bases not matched to a gene: 16. The V gene's germline CDR1 is SGDLS and CDR2 YYNGEE. The CDR3 extends over 19 amino acids. The CDR3 DNA is TGTGCCAGCAGCCCGAAATTCGGGACAGGGGGCTCGTTGACCTACGAGCAGTACTTC. Its translation: CASSPKFGTGGSLTYEQYF.

The gene calls are TRBV9 and TRBJ2-7; no clear D. Germline values: CDR1 SGDLS, CDR2 YYNGEE. Trimming left V 0 bases short and J 4 bases short, with 14 bases between. CDR3 length: 15 amino acids. The CDR3 DNA reads TGTGCCAGCAGCGTAGGTCCCTCCGGGTCTTACGAGCAGTACTTC. This translates into CASSVGPSGSYEQYF.

This clone is termed medium-sized. This chain links TRBV9 with TRBJ2-1; 9 nucleotides line up with TRBD2. Unmatched junction bases numbered 4, after V lost 4 bases and J lost 8 bases. CDR3 length: 13 residues. Germline values: CDR1 SGDLS, CDR2 YYNGEE. CDR3 DNA: TGTGCCAGCAGCTTTAGCGGGAGTGATGAGCAGTTCTTC. As protein: CASSFSGSDEQFF. The complete variable domain, with remaining parts taken from reference TRBV9 and TRBJ2-1, reads DSGVTQTPKHLITATGQRVTLRCSPRSGDLSVYWYQQSLDQGLQFLIQYYNGEERAKGNILERFSAQQFPDLHSELNLSSLELGDSALYFCASSFSGSDEQFFGPGTRLTVL.

The V and J genes are TRBV12-5 and TRBJ1-1; 7 bases are a match to TRBD1. The germline V gene has CDR1 LGHNT and CDR2 FRNRAP. The length of the CDR3 is 14 residues. J gave up 8 bases and V 6 bases, and 12 bases lay outside the gene matches. The CDR3 protein is CASGPGQLTPEAFF. CDR3 coding DNA: TGTGCTAGTGGCCCGGGACAGCTAACCCCCGAAGCTTTCTTT.

This clone rates as medium-sized. J is TRBJ1-2 and V is TRBV6-5; tentatively, D is TRBD1 (6 bases). V lost 7 bases and J 5 bases, leaving 20 bases between the germline ends. Germline V lookup: CDR1 MNHEY, CDR2 SVGAGI. This CDR3 spans 15 amino acids. Here the CDR3 DNA reads TGTGCCAGCACCCCCTCCCGGGACATAAGTTATGGCTACACCTTC. It is translated as CASTPSRDISYGYTF.

V is TRBV27 and J is TRBJ1-5; D is ambiguous. CDR3 length: 14 residues. Trimming shortened V by 7 bases and J by 0 bases, and 10 bases separated the two germline ends. CDR1 and CDR2 (germline): MNHEY, SMNVEV (reference sequence). The CDR3 coding sequence is TGTGCCAGCAACAACGGAATTAGCAATCAGCCCCAGCATTTT. Protein: CASNNGISNQPQHF.

This clone was counted only a few times. The chain carries TRBV19 and TRBJ1-5, with no clear D. The V gene lost 10 bases and the J gene lost 3 bases, with 22 bases spanning the gap. From germline, CDR1 is LNHDA and CDR2 SQIVND (reference sequence). CDR3 length: 16 residues. The DNA for the CDR3 is TGTGCCACCACCTCCTTATTTACTGGTCCCAATCAGCCCCAGCATTTT. Residues: CATTSLFTGPNQPQHF.

This clone was observed once. V and J are TRBV18 and TRBJ1-1, with D perhaps TRBD1 (5 bases). CDR1 is KGHSH and CDR2 is LQKENI in the germline V gene. The V end was cut by 6 bases, the J end by 4 bases, with 15 bases between. This CDR3 is 14 amino acids long. The CDR3, as DNA: TGTGCCAGCTCGAATGTCGACAGAGGCACTGAAGCTTTCTTT. As protein: CASSNVDRGTEAFF.

The chain uses TRBV5-1 and TRBJ2-3; weak D call: TRBD2 (5 bases). Germline V lookup: CDR1 SGHRS, CDR2 YFSETQ. This CDR3 spans 13 amino acids. Trimming took 0 bases from V and 5 from J, leaving 7 bases between them. In DNA, the CDR3 is TGCGCCAGCAGCTTGGGGAGGCAAGATACGCAGTATTTT. This translates into CASSLGRQDTQYF.

Note on this clone: Germline is not matched at one junction end, which may reflect a read error. This chain uses TRBV5-6 with TRBJ2-7; D remains ambiguous. Germline CDR1 reads SGHDT; CDR2 reads YYEEEE. This CDR3 has 11 residues. The CDR3 sequence is CANSQSDEQYF. The DNA of the CDR3 is TGTGCCAACAGCCAGTCGGACGAGCAGTACTTC.

This chain links TRBV20-1 with TRBJ1-1; tentatively, D is TRBD1 (5 bases). Trimming left V 6 bases short and J 5 bases short, with 10 bases between. This CDR3 comprises 11 residues. Germline values: CDR1 DFQATT, CDR2 SNEGSKA (reference sequence). CDR3: CSAPGGTEAFF. CDR3 DNA: TGCAGTGCGCCCGGGGGGACTGAAGCTTTCTTT.

The chain links TRBV25-1 to TRBJ2-2; D call uncertain. Trimming shortened V by 6 bases and J by 9 bases, and 8 bases separated the two germline ends. There are 11 residues in the CDR3. Germline values: CDR1 MGHDK, CDR2 SYGVNS. Written as DNA, the CDR3 is TGTGCCAGCAGAGGTGGGAGGGAGCTGTTTTTT. This encodes CASRGGRELFF.

For the CDR3, the DNA is TGTGCCAGCTCACCACCGGGACGGGCAGATACGCAGTATTTT. Its protein product is CASSPPGRADTQYF. The V and J genes are TRBV18 and TRBJ2-3; D may correspond to TRBD1 or TRBD2 (5 bases each). CDR1 and CDR2 from the germline V gene are KGHSH and LQKENI. Trimming shortened V by 0 bases and J by 4 bases, and 8 bases separated the two germline ends. The CDR3 has 14 amino acids.

This chain links TRBV6-6 with TRBJ1-2; no definite D call. V was shortened by 1 base and J by 6 bases, with 15 bases between the two germline ends. CDR1 is MNHNY, CDR2 SVGAGI, per germline (reference sequence). There are 15 residues in the CDR3. The CDR3: CASSYLGSPPHGYTF. The CDR3 DNA follows: TGTGCCAGCAGTTACTTGGGCAGTCCCCCCCATGGCTACACCTTC.

The chain has TRBV6-6 and TRBJ1-5; TRBD1 agrees at 9 bases. Germline V gene sequence: CDR1 MNHNY, CDR2 SVGAGI (reference sequence). V shed 2 bases and J 5 bases; nucleotides not matched to a gene: 7. CDR3 size: 16 residues. The CDR3 here is CASSYPRQGVDQPQHF. For the CDR3, the DNA is TGTGCCAGCAGTTACCCACGACAGGGGGTGGATCAGCCCCAGCATTTT.

The V and J genes are TRBV6-1 and TRBJ1-4; 7 bases agree with TRBD1. Trimming cost V 5 bases and J 8 bases; bases outside gene matches: 11. The germline gives CDR1 MNHNS, CDR2 SASEGT. CDR3 size: 15 residues. The CDR3 reads CASSTPGSQGEKLFF. The DNA of the CDR3 is TGTGCCAGCAGTACCCCGGGGTCACAGGGGGAAAAACTGTTTTTT.

This CDR3 is CASSPDRVNYGYTF. CDR3 nucleotide sequence: TGTGCCAGCAGTCCTGACAGGGTTAACTATGGCTACACCTTC. V is TRBV5-4 and J is TRBJ1-2, with TRBD1 matching 7 bases. Looked up from germline, CDR1 is SGHNT and CDR2 is YYREEE (reference sequence). V trimming: 5 bases; J trimming: 1 base; junction bases outside the gene matches: 5. This CDR3 has 14 residues. Looking up the rest from reference TRBV5-4 and TRBJ1-2 gives the full variable domain: ETGVTQSPTHLIKTRGQQVTLRCSSQSGHNTVSWYQQALGQGPQFIFQYYREEENGRGNFPPRFSGLQFPNYSSELNVNALELDDSALYLCASSPDRVNYGYTFGSGTRLTVV.

This chain connects TRBV5-4 to TRBJ2-5, with 8 nucleotides matching TRBD1. Germline trimming cut 0 bases from V and 5 bases from J; bases unmatched to any gene: 6. Germline values: CDR1 SGHNT, CDR2 YYREEE (reference sequence). The CDR3 consists of 15 residues. The CDR3 DNA sequence: TGTGCCAGCAGCTTGGCGACCAGGGGGCCGGAGACCCAGTACTTC. Its translation is CASSLATRGPETQYF.

The rearrangement uses TRBV6-5 and TRBJ1-1; D is possibly TRBD1 (5 bases). This CDR3 region has 14 residues. Trimming took off 2 bases at V and 1 base at J, with 8 bases between the two ends. Germline values: CDR1 MNHEY, CDR2 SVGAGI. CDR3 DNA: TGTGCCAGCAGTTACCGGGGGAGGAACACTGAAGCTTTCTTT. Protein product: CASSYRGRNTEAFF.

The rearrangement links TRBV19 to TRBJ2-3; TRBD2 aligns across 9 bases. Trimming at V came to 3 bases and at J to 5 bases, leaving 9 bases not matched to a gene. Looked up from germline, CDR1 is LNHDA and CDR2 is SQIVND (reference sequence). The CDR3 extends over 16 amino acids. CDR3 in amino acids: CASSIGGAGGIDTQYF. CDR3 DNA: TGTGCCAGTAGTATTGGGGGAGCGGGAGGTATAGATACGCAGTATTTT.